This is a list of T cell receptor beta chains from one sample in a study of blood T cell repertoires in COVID-19. TCRdb keeps only in-frame clones here, not all; method: immunoSEQ multiplex PCR. Of 120,000 or so clones in the sample, approximately 80% were seen once. The source material was peripheral blood. The receptors come from a human donor in a cohort sampled during active COVID-19. The CDR3 runs from the conserved cysteine through the conserved F or W. Fields, in order: J gene, V gene, clone size, D gene, CDR3 DNA, CDR3 protein. D genes are given only for firm matches. Expanded clones get a size class; other rows say once, few or many, or leave the size out.

j_call: TRBJ1-2; v_call: TRBV6-5; clone_size: -; d_call: TRBD1; cdr3_nt: TGTGCCAGCAGTAGAACGGGACAGGGGATCTATGGCTACACCTTC; cdr3_aa: CASSRTGQGIYGYTF
j_call: TRBJ1-1; v_call: TRBV7-2; clone_size: few; d_call: TRBD1; cdr3_nt: TGTGCCAGCAGCTTGCAGGGGGCGGTGAACACTGAAGCTTTCTTT; cdr3_aa: CASSLQGAVNTEAFF
j_call: TRBJ2-1; v_call: TRBV7-7; clone_size: -; d_call: TRBD1; cdr3_nt: TGTGCTAGCAGCCGGGACAGGGTCAATGAGCAGTTCTTC; cdr3_aa: CASSRDRVNEQFF
j_call: TRBJ2-1; v_call: TRBV6-2/TRBV6-3; clone_size: -; d_call: -; cdr3_nt: TGTGCCAGCAGTTCCTACGGCGGGATGGTCGGCGATGAGCAGTTCTTC; cdr3_aa: CASSSYGGMVGDEQFF
j_call: TRBJ2-7; v_call: TRBV10-3; clone_size: -; d_call: -; cdr3_nt: TGTGCCATCAGGGGACACCTAGGGGTCAGCTCCTACGAGCAGTACTTC; cdr3_aa: CAIRGHLGVSSYEQYF
j_call: TRBJ1-2; v_call: TRBV4-2; clone_size: -; d_call: TRBD1; cdr3_nt: TGTGCCAGCAGCCAAGCAGGGGGACGGGCTCGGGGCTACACCTTC; cdr3_aa: CASSQAGGRARGYTF
j_call: TRBJ2-5; v_call: TRBV3-1/TRBV3-2; clone_size: once; d_call: -; cdr3_nt: TGTGCCAGCAGCCGACGGACAGTTGAAGAGACCCAGTACTTC; cdr3_aa: CASSRRTVEETQYF
j_call: TRBJ2-6; v_call: TRBV27; clone_size: -; d_call: TRBD1; cdr3_nt: TGTGCCAGCAGTCCGAACGGGGACAGGGAAACCCCTGGGGCCAACGTCCTGACTTTC; cdr3_aa: CASSPNGDRETPGANVLTF
j_call: TRBJ1-1; v_call: TRBV5-6; clone_size: -; d_call: TRBD1; cdr3_nt: TGTGCCAGCAGCTACCGGGACAGGGGTTGGGACACTGAAGCTTTCTTT; cdr3_aa: CASSYRDRGWDTEAFF
j_call: TRBJ2-3; v_call: TRBV19; clone_size: -; d_call: -; cdr3_nt: TGTGCCAGTAGTTCACCTCAGCGGCGGGGGACACGGGATACGCAGTATTTT; cdr3_aa: CASSSPQRRGTRDTQYF
j_call: TRBJ2-2; v_call: TRBV11-2; clone_size: -; d_call: -; cdr3_nt: TGTGCCAGCAGCTTACTCGGACAGAACACCGGGGAGCTGTTTTTT; cdr3_aa: CASSLLGQNTGELFF
j_call: TRBJ2-7; v_call: TRBV18; clone_size: few; d_call: TRBD2; cdr3_nt: TGTGCCAGCTCACCACCGGGGCAGGGAGGGGAGCAGTACTTC; cdr3_aa: CASSPPGQGGEQYF
j_call: TRBJ1-1; v_call: TRBV29-1; clone_size: -; d_call: -; cdr3_nt: TGCAGCGTTGTTCTGGCCAACACTGAAGCTTTCTTT; cdr3_aa: CSVVLANTEAFF
j_call: TRBJ1-1; v_call: TRBV29-1; clone_size: -; d_call: -; cdr3_nt: TGCAGCGTTGGGGGCAGGGGGAACACTGAAGCTTTCTTT; cdr3_aa: CSVGGRGNTEAFF
j_call: TRBJ2-7; v_call: TRBV5-4; clone_size: -; d_call: TRBD2; cdr3_nt: TGTGCCAGCAGCGTTAGCGGGGGACTACCCTACGAGCAGTACTTC; cdr3_aa: CASSVSGGLPYEQYF
j_call: TRBJ2-7; v_call: TRBV28; clone_size: -; d_call: TRBD1; cdr3_nt: TGTGCCAGCAGTTCTCCGGGACAGCTCTCCTACGAGCAGTACTTC; cdr3_aa: CASSSPGQLSYEQYF
j_call: TRBJ1-2; v_call: TRBV7-2; clone_size: -; d_call: TRBD1; cdr3_nt: TGTGCCAGCAGCTTCTCCGGAGGGGGCAACTATGGCTACACCTTC; cdr3_aa: CASSFSGGGNYGYTF
j_call: TRBJ2-1; v_call: TRBV11-2; clone_size: -; d_call: TRBD1; cdr3_nt: TGTGCCAGCAGCTTAGATTGGCCAGGGGGCAATGAGCAGTTCTTC; cdr3_aa: CASSLDWPGGNEQFF
j_call: TRBJ2-3; v_call: TRBV10-3; clone_size: -; d_call: -; cdr3_nt: TGTGCCATCAGACGGACAGACCCTAGCACAGATACGCAGTATTTT; cdr3_aa: CAIRRTDPSTDTQYF
j_call: TRBJ2-7; v_call: TRBV9; clone_size: -; d_call: -; cdr3_nt: TGTGCCAGCAGCGTAGGACAACCCACCGGCGGGGAGCAGTACTTC; cdr3_aa: CASSVGQPTGGEQYF
j_call: TRBJ1-1; v_call: TRBV4-1; clone_size: -; d_call: -; cdr3_nt: TGCGCCAGCAGCCGCGTGGAGGGGTCGAACACTGAAGCTTTCTTT; cdr3_aa: CASSRVEGSNTEAFF
j_call: TRBJ2-2; v_call: TRBV27; clone_size: -; d_call: TRBD1; cdr3_nt: TGTGCCAGCAGACCCGGACAGGGAGTTGGCACCGGGGAGCTGTTTTTT; cdr3_aa: CASRPGQGVGTGELFF
j_call: TRBJ2-2; v_call: TRBV15; clone_size: -; d_call: -; cdr3_nt: TGTGCCACCAGCAGAGATCAGAGGCCCGGGACCGGGGAGCTGTTTTTT; cdr3_aa: CATSRDQRPGTGELFF
j_call: TRBJ2-7; v_call: TRBV14; clone_size: once; d_call: TRBD1; cdr3_nt: TGTGCCAGCAGCCAAGGAGATGGGGACAGTCCCTACGAGCAGTACTTC; cdr3_aa: CASSQGDGDSPYEQYF
j_call: TRBJ1-1; v_call: TRBV5-1; clone_size: -; d_call: -; cdr3_nt: TGCGCCAGCAGCACGACGGCGGGCATGAACACTGAAGCTTTCTTT; cdr3_aa: CASSTTAGMNTEAFF
j_call: TRBJ2-3; v_call: TRBV7-2; clone_size: -; d_call: TRBD2; cdr3_nt: TGTGCCAGCAGCTTAAGTTCAAGCGGGAGAGGGACAGATACGCAGTATTTT; cdr3_aa: CASSLSSSGRGTDTQYF
j_call: TRBJ1-5; v_call: TRBV27; clone_size: -; d_call: TRBD1; cdr3_nt: TGTGCCAGCAGTTTATTTTGGACAGGGCGTCAGCCCCAGCATTTT; cdr3_aa: CASSLFWTGRQPQHF